These 17 T cell receptor beta chains were sequenced from one sample in a study of blood T cell repertoires in COVID-19. The repertoire was sequenced with immunoSEQ multiplex PCR; TCRdb's copy has only in-frame clones and lacks some. The table records roughly 100,000 clones, 85% to 90% of them present only once. The sample was peripheral blood. These receptors originate from a man aged 50 to 59 with acute or convalescent COVID-19.

This clone was counted only a few times. This chain uses TRBV6-6 with TRBJ2-5; 10 bases agree with TRBD2. Germline V CDR1 and CDR2: MNHNY, SVGAGI (reference sequence). The length of the CDR3 is 14 residues. V lost 6 bases, J lost 1 base, and 2 bases stayed unmatched. CDR3 bases: TGTGCCAGCAGGAGGACTAGCGGCCAAGAGACCCAGTACTTC. Residues: CASRRTSGQETQYF.

The rearrangement links TRBV7-9 to TRBJ1-2; maybe TRBD1 (6 bases). The CDR3 consists of 14 residues. Germline-derived CDR1 and CDR2 are SEHNR and FQNEAQ (reference sequence). V was cut by 4 bases and J by 6 bases, with 15 bases left in between. For the CDR3, the DNA is TGTGCCAGCAGCTCCTACAGGGAAGGGCATGGCTACACCTTC. Translation: CASSSYREGHGYTF.

V and J are TRBV2 and TRBJ2-5; the match to TRBD2 covers 7 bases. The CDR3 is 14 amino acids. CDR1 is SNHLY, CDR2 FYNNEI, per germline. Trimming took 0 bases from V and 5 from J; bases not matched to a gene: 3. CDR3 region: CASSEAGGGETQYF. CDR3 bases: TGTGCCAGCAGTGAAGCGGGGGGAGGGGAGACCCAGTACTTC.

The rearrangement uses TRBV19 and TRBJ2-1, with D perhaps TRBD2 (6 bases). The CDR3 loop spans 15 amino acids. The V end was cut by 5 bases, the J end by 7 bases, with 18 bases between. Germline CDR1 LNHDA, CDR2 SQIVND (reference sequence). The CDR3 here is CASSSPGTFGNEQFF. CDR3 nucleotide sequence: TGTGCCAGTAGTTCCCCCGGGACTTTCGGTAATGAGCAGTTCTTC.

The chain carries TRBV2 and TRBJ1-1; TRBD1 might be the D (5 bases). This CDR3 is built from 12 residues. The ends were cut back, 7 bases at V and 4 bases at J, with 10 bases in the middle. The germline gives CDR1 SNHLY, CDR2 FYNNEI. CDR3 amino acids: CASIEGATEAFF. Here the CDR3 DNA reads TGTGCCAGCATCGAAGGGGCCACTGAAGCTTTCTTT.

The genes are TRBV19 and TRBJ2-4; no definite D call. Germline CDR1 and CDR2: LNHDA and SQIVND (reference sequence). This CDR3 contains 15 residues. V lost 5 bases to trimming and J lost 0 bases, with 11 bases between them. The CDR3 DNA reads TGTGCCAGTAGTTCCTACAGTCTAGCCAAAAACATTCAGTACTTC. Translating it yields CASSSYSLAKNIQYF.

This sequence joins TRBV7-8 and TRBJ2-7; tentatively, D is TRBD2 (6 bases). Looked up from germline, CDR1 is SGHVS and CDR2 is FQNEAQ. Trimming took off 5 bases at V and 3 bases at J, with 8 bases between the two ends. The CDR3 has 12 amino acids. The CDR3 DNA reads TGTGCCAGCAGCCGGACTAACTACGAGCAGTACTTC. Protein sequence: CASSRTNYEQYF. Combining the CDR3 with reference TRBV7-8 and TRBJ2-7 gives the whole variable domain GAGVSQSPRYKVAKRGQDVALRCDPISGHVSLFWYQQALGQGPEFLTYFQNEAQLDKSGLPSDRFFAERPEGSVSTLKIQRTQQEDSAVYLCASSRTNYEQYFGPGTRLTVT.

The chain uses TRBV27 and TRBJ2-3; 11 bases line up with TRBD2. V shed 7 bases, J shed 3 bases, and the junction held 6 bases outside the gene matches. The CDR3 spans 15 residues. Germline CDR1 is MNHEY and CDR2 is SMNVEV (reference sequence). The CDR3 sequence: CASKPGLAGTDTQYF. Here the CDR3 DNA reads TGTGCCAGCAAGCCCGGACTAGCGGGTACAGATACGCAGTATTTT.

The chain is built from TRBV6-5 and TRBJ1-3; no clear D gene. CDR1 is MNHEY and CDR2 is SVGAGI in the germline V gene. The CDR3 sequence is 15 residues long. V was pared by 6 bases and J by 4 bases, with 16 bases between. The CDR3 here is CASSQEGGRGNTIYF. The CDR3 coding sequence is TGTGCCAGCAGCCAAGAAGGAGGTCGCGGAAACACCATATATTTT.

This clone was seen more than once but under ten times. V gene TRBV5-1 combines with J gene TRBJ1-6; D is possibly TRBD1 (5 bases). This CDR3 region has 15 residues. V dropped 0 bases and J dropped 6 bases, with 10 bases sitting between them. Germline CDR1 SGHRS, CDR2 YFSETQ. The CDR3 region is CASSLEQGSNSPLHF. DNA for the CDR3: TGCGCCAGCAGCTTGGAGCAGGGTAGTAATTCACCCCTCCACTTT.

The V call is TRBV12-5, the J call TRBJ1-6; 9 bases map to TRBD1. The J segment lost 7 bases and the V segment lost 5 bases, leaving 6 bases of the junction unmatched. From germline, CDR1 is LGHNT and CDR2 FRNRAP. The CDR3 contains 15 residues. DNA for the CDR3: TGTGCTAGTGGTATAACAGGGGGCGGGAATTCACCCCTCCACTTT. Translated: CASGITGGGNSPLHF.

The chain has TRBV15 and TRBJ2-7; 13 bases match TRBD2. The length of the CDR3 is 15 residues. Germline V gene sequence: CDR1 LNHNV, CDR2 YYDKDF (reference sequence). V was pared by 4 bases and J by 2 bases, with 2 bases of the junction left unmatched. CDR3 bases: TGTGCCACCAGCACCGGGACTAGCGGGGCCTACGAGCAGTACTTC. Its protein product is CATSTGTSGAYEQYF.

This CDR3 reads CASSLLGNRVQETQYF. The DNA of the CDR3 is TGTGCCAGCAGTTTATTGGGAAACAGGGTCCAAGAGACCCAGTACTTC. The rearrangement links TRBV28 to TRBJ2-5, with D maybe TRBD1 (6 bases). This CDR3 has 16 residues. V shed 1 base and J shed 1 base, with 13 bases lying between them. Germline CDR1 and CDR2: MDHEN and SYDVKM. Combining the CDR3 with reference TRBV28 and TRBJ2-5 gives the whole variable domain DVKVTQSSRYLVKRTGEKVFLECVQDMDHENMFWYRQDPGLGLRLIYFSYDVKMKEKGDIPEGYSVSREKKERFSLILESASTNQTSMYLCASSLLGNRVQETQYFGPGTRLLVL.

The chain has TRBV7-9 and TRBJ1-1, with a possible D match to TRBD1 (5 bases). V was clipped by 7 bases and J by 3 bases, with 18 bases between them. Per the germline V gene, CDR1 is SEHNR and CDR2 is FQNEAQ (reference sequence). The CDR3 has 15 amino acids. Here the CDR3 reads CASIPGRGGDTEAFF. Here the CDR3 DNA reads TGTGCCAGCATCCCAGGGAGGGGAGGGGACACTGAAGCTTTCTTT.

The J gene is TRBJ2-7, the V gene TRBV14, with 7 positions matching TRBD2. Unmatched junction bases numbered 9, after V lost 4 bases and J lost 3 bases. The CDR3 extends over 15 amino acids. Germline V CDR1 and CDR2: SGHDN, FVKESK. CDR3 DNA: TGTGCCAGCAGCCCTTTGACTAGCTCGAGCTACGAGCAGTACTTC. Translation: CASSPLTSSSYEQYF.

The genes are TRBV7-9 and TRBJ2-3; 12 bases agree with TRBD2. The J segment lost 1 base and the V segment lost 5 bases, leaving 4 bases of the junction unmatched. The length of the CDR3 is 16 residues. Germline values: CDR1 SEHNR, CDR2 FQNEAQ (reference sequence). The CDR3 DNA sequence: TGTGCCAGCAGCCGCAGACTAGCGGGGGGCACAGATACGCAGTATTTT. Protein: CASSRRLAGGTDTQYF.

V is TRBV24-1 and J is TRBJ2-7; 8 positions match TRBD1. Germline loops: CDR1 KGHDR, CDR2 SFDVKD. The CDR3 totals 14 residues. V lost 3 bases, J lost 1 base, and 1 base stayed unmatched. In DNA, the CDR3 is TGTGCCACCAGTGATCGACAGGGGTCCTACGAGCAGTACTTC. Encoded protein: CATSDRQGSYEQYF.